Presented here are 2 T cell receptor beta chains from one specimen sequenced in a study of CD8+CD57+ T cells in acquired aplastic anemia. Patients chosen for sequencing had shown CD8+CD57+ cell expansion by flow cytometry. The TCR beta profiling, which covered VDJ combination and CDR3 sequence, was carried out using genomic DNA as the template. TCRdb re-called the reads with MiXCR, one entry per CDR3 protein. The data hold about 58,000 distinct CDR3 sequences, with around 50% observed a single time. The sequenced material came from sorted CD4+, CD8+, or CD8+CD57+ T cells (not recorded which) from PBMCs. The receptor set was obtained from a human donor with aplastic anemia.

For this clonotype: A read error may explain this, as a much larger clone is one base away. The chain links TRBV6-1 to TRBJ1-3; D gene unclear. This CDR3 has 14 amino acids. Germline values: CDR1 MNHNS, CDR2 SASEGT. CDR3 nucleotides: TGTACCAGCAGTGAAGCGCAAACGAGGGACACCATATATTTT. As protein: CTSSEAQTRDTIYF.

The chain couples TRBV7-9 to TRBJ2-7, with D uncertain. The germline gives CDR1 SEHNR, CDR2 FQNEAQ (reference sequence). The V and J ends lost 4 bases and 3 bases respectively, with 7 bases between them. CDR3 length: 12 residues. DNA for the CDR3: TGTGCCAGCAGCTCGGACCTCTACGAGCAGTACTTC. It translates to CASSSDLYEQYF. Complete variable domain (other parts from reference TRBV7-9 and TRBJ2-7): DTGVSQNPRHKITKRGQNVTFRCDPISEHNRLYWYRQTLGQGPEFLTYFQNEAQLEKSRLLSDRFSAERPKGSFSTLEIQRTEQGDSAMYLCASSSDLYEQYFGPGTRLTVT.